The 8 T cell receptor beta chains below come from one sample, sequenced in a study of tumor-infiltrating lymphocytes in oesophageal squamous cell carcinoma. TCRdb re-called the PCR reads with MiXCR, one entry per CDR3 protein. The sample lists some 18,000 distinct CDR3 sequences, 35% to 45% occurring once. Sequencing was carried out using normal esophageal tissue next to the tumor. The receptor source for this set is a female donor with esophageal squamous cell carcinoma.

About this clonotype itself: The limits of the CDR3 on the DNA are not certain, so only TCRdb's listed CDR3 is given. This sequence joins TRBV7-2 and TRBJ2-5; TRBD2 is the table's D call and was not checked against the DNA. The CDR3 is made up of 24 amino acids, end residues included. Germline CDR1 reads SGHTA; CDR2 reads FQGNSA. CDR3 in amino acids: CASSLWGGGGQYFGNGTGRETQYF.

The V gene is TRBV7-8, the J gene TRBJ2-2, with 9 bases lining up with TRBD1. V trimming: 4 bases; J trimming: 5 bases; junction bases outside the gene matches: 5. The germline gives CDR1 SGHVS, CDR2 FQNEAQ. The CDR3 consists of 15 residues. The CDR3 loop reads CASSSGQGGTGELFF. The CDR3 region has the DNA TGTGCCAGCAGCTCGGGACAGGGAGGGACCGGGGAGCTGTTTTTT.

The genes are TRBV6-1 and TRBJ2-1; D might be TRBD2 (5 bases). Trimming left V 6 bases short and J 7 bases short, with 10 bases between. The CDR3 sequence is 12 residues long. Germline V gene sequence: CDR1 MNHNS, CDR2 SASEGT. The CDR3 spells CASRLDTNEQFF. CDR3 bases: TGTGCCAGCAGACTAGACACTAATGAGCAGTTCTTC.

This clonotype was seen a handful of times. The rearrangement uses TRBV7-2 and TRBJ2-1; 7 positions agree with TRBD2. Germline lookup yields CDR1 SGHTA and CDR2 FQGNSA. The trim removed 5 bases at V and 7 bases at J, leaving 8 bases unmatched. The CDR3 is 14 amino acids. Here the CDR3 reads CASSPRGGMNEQFF. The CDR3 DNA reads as TGTGCCAGCAGCCCCCGCGGGGGAATGAATGAGCAGTTCTTC.

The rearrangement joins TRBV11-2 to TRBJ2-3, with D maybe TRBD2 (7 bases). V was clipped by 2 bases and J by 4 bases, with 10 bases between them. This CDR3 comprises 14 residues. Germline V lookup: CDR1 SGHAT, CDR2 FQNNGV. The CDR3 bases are TGTGCCAGCAGCTTAAGGGGGGGTCCAGATACGCAGTATTTT. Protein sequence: CASSLRGGPDTQYF.

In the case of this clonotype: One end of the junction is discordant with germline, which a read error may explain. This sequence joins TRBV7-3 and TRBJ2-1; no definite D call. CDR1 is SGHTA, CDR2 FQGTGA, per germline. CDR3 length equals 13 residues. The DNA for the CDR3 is TGTGCCAGCAGCTTAATGTATAATTCACCCCTCCACTTC. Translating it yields CASSLMYNSPLHF. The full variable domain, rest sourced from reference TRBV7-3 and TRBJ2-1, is GAGVSQTPSNKVTEKGKYVELRCDPISGHTALYWYRQSLGQGPEFLIYFQGTGAADDSGLPNDRFFAVRPEGSVSTLKIQRTERGDSAVYLCASSLMYNSPLHFGPGTRLTVL.

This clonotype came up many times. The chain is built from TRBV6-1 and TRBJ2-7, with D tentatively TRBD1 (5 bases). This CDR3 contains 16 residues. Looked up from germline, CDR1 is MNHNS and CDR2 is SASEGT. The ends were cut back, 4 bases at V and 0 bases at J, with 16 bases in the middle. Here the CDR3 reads CASSVNPRVSSYEQYF. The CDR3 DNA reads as TGTGCCAGCAGTGTAAACCCCAGGGTCTCCTCCTACGAGCAGTACTTC.

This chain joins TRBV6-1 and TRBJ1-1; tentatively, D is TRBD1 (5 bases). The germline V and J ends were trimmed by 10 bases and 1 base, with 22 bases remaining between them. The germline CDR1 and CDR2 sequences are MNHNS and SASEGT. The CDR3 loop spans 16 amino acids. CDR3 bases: TGTGCCACGACGAGGGGTCGAGAGGGGAAGAACACTGAAGCTTTCTTT. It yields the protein CATTRGREGKNTEAFF.